The T cell receptor (beta chain) under discussion was sequenced for a study of cytomegalovirus exposure and HLA in healthy donors. Study conclusions and caveats: There were 150 to 200 TCR beta chains listed as cytomegalovirus-associated. In all likelihood, a cluster of highly shared sequence variants was a sequencing artifact.

Points on this clone: What it binds is unknown.

Germline V gene data show CDR1 as LGHNA and CDR2 as YSLEER. The CDR3 runs to 14 residues. V was shortened by 0 bases and J by 2 bases, with 7 bases between the two germline ends. 13 Jbeta primers and 60 Vbeta primers were used for the PCR. Sequenced by immunoSEQ multiplex PCR; TCRdb stores in-frame clones only, minus some. The sample records roughly 120,000 clones, 82% being singletons. The sequenced sample consisted of PBMCs. The sequence was collected from a male donor in good health and CMV-seropositive. V usage is TRBV4-3 and J usage is TRBJ1-2, with unresolved D. CDR3 residues: CASSQEWENYGYTF. Here the CDR3 DNA reads TGCGCCAGCAGCCAAGAATGGGAGAACTATGGCTACACCTTC.